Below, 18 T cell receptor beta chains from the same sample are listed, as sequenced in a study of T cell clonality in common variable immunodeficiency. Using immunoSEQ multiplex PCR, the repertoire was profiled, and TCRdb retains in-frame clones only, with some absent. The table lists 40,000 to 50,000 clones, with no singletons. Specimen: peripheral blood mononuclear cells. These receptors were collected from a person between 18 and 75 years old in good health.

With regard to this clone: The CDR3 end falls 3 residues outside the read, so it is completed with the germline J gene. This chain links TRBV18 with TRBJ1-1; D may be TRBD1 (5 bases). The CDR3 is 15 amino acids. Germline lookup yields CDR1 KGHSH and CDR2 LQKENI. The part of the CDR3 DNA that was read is TGTGCCAGCTCACCACATCCTAGCGGGGGGGAGACA. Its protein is CASSPHPSGGET. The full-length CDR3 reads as CASSPHPSGGETAFF.

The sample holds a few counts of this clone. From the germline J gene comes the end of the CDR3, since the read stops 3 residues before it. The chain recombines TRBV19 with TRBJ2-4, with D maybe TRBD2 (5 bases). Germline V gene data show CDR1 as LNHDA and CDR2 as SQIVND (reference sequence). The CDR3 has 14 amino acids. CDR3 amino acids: CASSIDRIDYGQYF. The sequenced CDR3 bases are TGTGCCAGTAGTATAGATCGCATCGACTATGGT.

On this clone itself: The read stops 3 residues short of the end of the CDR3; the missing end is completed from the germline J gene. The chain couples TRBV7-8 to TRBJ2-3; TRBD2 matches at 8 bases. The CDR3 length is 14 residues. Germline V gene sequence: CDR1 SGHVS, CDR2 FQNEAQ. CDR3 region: CATSRRGAGETQYF. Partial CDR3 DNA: TGTGCCACATCGCGGCGGGGGGCTGGGGAGACG. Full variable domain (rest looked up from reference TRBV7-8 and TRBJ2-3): GAGVSQSPRYKVAKRGQDVALRCDPISGHVSLFWYQQALGQGPEFLTYFQNEAQLDKSGLPSDRFFAERPEGSVSTLKIQRTQQEDSAVYLCATSRRGAGETQYFGPGTRLTVL.

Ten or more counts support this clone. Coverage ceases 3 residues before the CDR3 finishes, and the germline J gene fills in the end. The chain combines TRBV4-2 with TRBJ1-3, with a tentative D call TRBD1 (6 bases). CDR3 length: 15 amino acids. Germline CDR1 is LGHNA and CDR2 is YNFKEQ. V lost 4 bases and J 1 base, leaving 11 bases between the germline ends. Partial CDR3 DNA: TGTGCCAGCAGCCTAGGGGGTTCTTCTGGAAACACC. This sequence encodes CASSLGGSSGNT. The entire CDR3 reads CASSLGGSSGNTIYF.

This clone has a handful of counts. The part of the CDR3 DNA that was read is TGTGCCAGCAAAAGGGGACAGTTAGATCAAGAGACC. Residues: CASKRGQLDQET. The full CDR3 protein is CASKRGQLDQETQYF. This sequence joins TRBV2 and TRBJ2-5; 7 bases map to TRBD1. The read terminates 3 residues before the CDR3 end, so the remaining end is supplied by the germline J gene. This CDR3 contains 15 residues. In germline, CDR1 is SNHLY, CDR2 FYNNEI. V shed 7 bases, J shed 2 bases, and the junction held 10 bases outside the gene matches.

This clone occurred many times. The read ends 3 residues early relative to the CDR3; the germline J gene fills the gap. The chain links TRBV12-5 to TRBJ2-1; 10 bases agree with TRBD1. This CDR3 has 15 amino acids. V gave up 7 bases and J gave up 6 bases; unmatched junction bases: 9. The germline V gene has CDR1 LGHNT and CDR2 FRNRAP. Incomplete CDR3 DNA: TGTGCTAGTGCCCCAGGACAGGGGGGAATCAATGAG. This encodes CASAPGQGGINE. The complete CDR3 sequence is CASAPGQGGINEQFF.

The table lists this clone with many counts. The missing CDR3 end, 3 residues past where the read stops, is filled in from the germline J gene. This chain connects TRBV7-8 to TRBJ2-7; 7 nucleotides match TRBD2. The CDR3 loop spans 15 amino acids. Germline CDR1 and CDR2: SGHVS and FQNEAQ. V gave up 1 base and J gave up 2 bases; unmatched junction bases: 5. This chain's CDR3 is CASSLELAAAYEQYF. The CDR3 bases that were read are TGTGCCAGCAGCTTAGAGCTAGCGGCAGCCTACGAG.

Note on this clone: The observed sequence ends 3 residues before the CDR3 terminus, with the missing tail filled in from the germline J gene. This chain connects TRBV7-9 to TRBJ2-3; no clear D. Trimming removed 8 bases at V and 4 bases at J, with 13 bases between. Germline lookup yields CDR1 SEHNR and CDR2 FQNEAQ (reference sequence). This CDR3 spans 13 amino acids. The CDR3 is CASGYEVSDTQYF. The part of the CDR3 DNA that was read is TGTGCCAGCGGCTATGAGGTCTCAGATACG. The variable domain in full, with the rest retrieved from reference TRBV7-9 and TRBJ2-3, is DTGVSQNPRHKITKRGQNVTFRCDPISEHNRLYWYRQTLGQGPEFLTYFQNEAQLEKSRLLSDRFSAERPKGSFSTLEIQRTEQGDSAMYLCASGYEVSDTQYFGPGTRLTVL.

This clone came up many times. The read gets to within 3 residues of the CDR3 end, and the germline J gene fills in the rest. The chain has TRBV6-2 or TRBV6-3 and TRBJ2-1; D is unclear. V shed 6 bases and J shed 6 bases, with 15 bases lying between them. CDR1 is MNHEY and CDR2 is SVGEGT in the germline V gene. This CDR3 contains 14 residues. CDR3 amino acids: CASRETHAPNEQFF. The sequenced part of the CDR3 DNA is TGTGCCAGCAGGGAGACACACGCCCCCAATGAG.

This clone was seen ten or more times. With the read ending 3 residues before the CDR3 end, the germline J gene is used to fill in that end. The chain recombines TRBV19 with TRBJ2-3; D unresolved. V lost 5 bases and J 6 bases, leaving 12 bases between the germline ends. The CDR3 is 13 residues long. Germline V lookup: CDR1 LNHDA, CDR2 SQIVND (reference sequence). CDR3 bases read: TGTGCCAGTAGTTTAGGGCAACCGGATACG. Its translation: CASSLGQPDT. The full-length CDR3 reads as CASSLGQPDTQYF.

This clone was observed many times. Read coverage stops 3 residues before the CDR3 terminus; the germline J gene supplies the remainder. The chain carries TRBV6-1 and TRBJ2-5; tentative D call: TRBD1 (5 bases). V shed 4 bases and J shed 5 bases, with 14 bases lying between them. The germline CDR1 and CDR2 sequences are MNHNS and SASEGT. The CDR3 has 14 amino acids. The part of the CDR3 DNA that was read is TGTGCCAGCAGTGCCACAGGTTTCCCTGAGACC. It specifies CASSATGFPET. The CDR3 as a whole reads CASSATGFPETQYF.

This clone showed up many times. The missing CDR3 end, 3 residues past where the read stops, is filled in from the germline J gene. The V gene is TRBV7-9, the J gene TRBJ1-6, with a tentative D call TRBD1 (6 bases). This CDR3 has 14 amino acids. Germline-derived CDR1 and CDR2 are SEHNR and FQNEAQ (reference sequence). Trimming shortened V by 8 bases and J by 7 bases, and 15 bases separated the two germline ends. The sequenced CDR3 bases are TGTGCCAGCGGCTACAGGGAAGCGAATTCACCC. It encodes CASGYREANSP. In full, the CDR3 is CASGYREANSPLHF.

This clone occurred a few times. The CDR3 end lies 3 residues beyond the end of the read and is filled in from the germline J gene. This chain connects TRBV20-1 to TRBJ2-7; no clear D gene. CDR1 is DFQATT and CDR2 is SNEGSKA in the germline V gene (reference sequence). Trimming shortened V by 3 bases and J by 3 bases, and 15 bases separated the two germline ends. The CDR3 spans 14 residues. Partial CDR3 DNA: TGCAGTGCTAGTGCGCTGGTGGGCTACTACGAG. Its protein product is CSASALVGYYE. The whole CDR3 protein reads CSASALVGYYEQYF.

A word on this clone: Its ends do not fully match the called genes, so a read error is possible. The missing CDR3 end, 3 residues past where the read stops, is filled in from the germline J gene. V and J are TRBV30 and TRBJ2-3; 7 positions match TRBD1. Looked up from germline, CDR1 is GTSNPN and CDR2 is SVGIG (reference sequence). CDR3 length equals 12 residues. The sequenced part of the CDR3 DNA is TGTGCCTGGAGCAAGGGGGCAGAGACG. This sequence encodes CAWSKGAET. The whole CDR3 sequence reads CAWSKGAETQYF.

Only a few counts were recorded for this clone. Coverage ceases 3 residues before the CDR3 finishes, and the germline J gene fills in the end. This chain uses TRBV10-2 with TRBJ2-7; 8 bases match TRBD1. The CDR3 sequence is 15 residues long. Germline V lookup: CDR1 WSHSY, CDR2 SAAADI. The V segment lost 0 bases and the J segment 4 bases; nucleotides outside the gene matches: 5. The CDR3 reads CASSESDRGGYEQYF. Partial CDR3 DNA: TGCGCCAGCAGTGAGTCAGACAGGGGCGGGTACGAG.

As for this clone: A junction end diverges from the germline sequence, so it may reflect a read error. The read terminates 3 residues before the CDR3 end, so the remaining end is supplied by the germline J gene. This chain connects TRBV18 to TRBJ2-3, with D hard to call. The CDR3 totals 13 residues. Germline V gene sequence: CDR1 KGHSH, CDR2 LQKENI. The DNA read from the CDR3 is TGCGCCAGCTCACCACCCCCCCCAGAGACG. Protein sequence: CASSPPPPET. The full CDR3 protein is CASSPPPPETQYF.

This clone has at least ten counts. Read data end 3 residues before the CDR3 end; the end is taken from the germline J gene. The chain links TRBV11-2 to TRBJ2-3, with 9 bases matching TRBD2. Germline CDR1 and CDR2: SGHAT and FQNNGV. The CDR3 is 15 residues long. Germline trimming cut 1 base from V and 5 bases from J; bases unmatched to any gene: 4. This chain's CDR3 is CASSLGGLAIDTQYF. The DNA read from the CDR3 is TGTGCCAGCAGCTTAGGAGGACTAGCGATAGATACG. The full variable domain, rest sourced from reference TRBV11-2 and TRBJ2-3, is EAGVAQSPRYKIIEKRQSVAFWCNPISGHATLYWYQQILGQGPKLLIQFQNNGVVDDSQLPKDRFSAERLKGVDSTLKIQPAKLEDSAVYLCASSLGGLAIDTQYFGPGTRLTVL.

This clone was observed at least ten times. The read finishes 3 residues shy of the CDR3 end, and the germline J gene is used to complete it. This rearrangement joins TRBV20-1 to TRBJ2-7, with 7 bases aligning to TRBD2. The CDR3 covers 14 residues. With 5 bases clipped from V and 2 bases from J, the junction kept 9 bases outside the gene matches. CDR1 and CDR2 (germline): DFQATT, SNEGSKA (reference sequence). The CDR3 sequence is CSAGGGTSTYEQYF. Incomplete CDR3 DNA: TGCAGTGCTGGGGGGGGGACCTCAACCTACGAG.